The T cell receptor beta chain described here comes from a study of control samples from healthy donors and cancer patients. Profiled with immunoSEQ multiplex PCR; TCRdb holds only in-frame clones, not every one. The repertoire holds approximately 93,000 clones, with less than 90% as singletons. Trimming took off 6 bases at V and 2 bases at J, with 14 bases between the two ends. Germline V gives CDR1 MNHEY, CDR2 SMNVEV (reference sequence). This CDR3 has 15 amino acids. The V gene is TRBV27, the J gene TRBJ2-1, with a possible D match to TRBD2 (6 bases). The specimen sequenced was PBMCs. The TCR was taken from a woman between 45 and 65 years old with colorectal cancer. CDR3 bases: TGTGCCAGCAGCAACGGGGGTAACCCCTACAATGAGCAGTTCTTC. Its protein product is CASSNGGNPYNEQFF.